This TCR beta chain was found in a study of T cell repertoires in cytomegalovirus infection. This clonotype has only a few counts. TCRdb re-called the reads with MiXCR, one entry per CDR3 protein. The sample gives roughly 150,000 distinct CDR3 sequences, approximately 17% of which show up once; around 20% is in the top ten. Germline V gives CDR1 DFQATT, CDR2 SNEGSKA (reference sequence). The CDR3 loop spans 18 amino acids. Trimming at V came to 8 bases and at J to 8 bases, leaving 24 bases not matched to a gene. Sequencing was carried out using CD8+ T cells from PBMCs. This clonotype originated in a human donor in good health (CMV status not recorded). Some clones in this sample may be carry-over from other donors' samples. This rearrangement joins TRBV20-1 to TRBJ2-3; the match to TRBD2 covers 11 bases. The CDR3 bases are TGCAGTATTGGGGGGGGACCCCCTACTAGCGGGGGAGTTGGTACGCAGTATTTT. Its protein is CSIGGGPPTSGGVGTQYF.